This T cell receptor (beta chain) was profiled in a study of blood T cell repertoires in COVID-19. TCRdb's copy holds only in-frame clones and misses some; the assay was immunoSEQ multiplex PCR. This sample has 150,000 to 200,000 clones; 80% to 90% occur once, and the top ten carry roughly 15%. Cohort 3 donors were reported recovered after two negative PCRs, clearance, or symptom resolution. CDR1 is SEHNR and CDR2 is FQNEAQ in the germline V gene (reference sequence). V was pared by 4 bases and J by 8 bases, with 12 bases of the junction left unmatched. The CDR3 spans 15 residues. V and J are TRBV7-9 and TRBJ1-2; 8 bases line up with TRBD1. The receptor comes from a man in his forties or fifties who had recovered from COVID-19. The specimen was PBMCs or T cells enriched from blood (not recorded which). The chain's CDR3 is CASSSHVRTGQGYTF. The CDR3 bases are TGTGCCAGCAGCTCCCACGTACGGACAGGGCAAGGCTACACCTTC.